A selection of T cell receptor beta chains follows, all from one sample in a study of shared clonotypes between healthy human individuals. Assay used: immunoSEQ multiplex PCR; TCRdb lists only in-frame clones, some missing. The sample carries 1.5 million to 2.5 million clones, around 96% recorded once. The specimen sequenced was naive CD8+ T cells sorted from blood. Receptor source: a man aged 18 to 29 in good health. The CDR3 runs from the conserved cysteine through the conserved F or W. Each record gives: V gene, D gene, J gene, CDR3 protein. The D gene is left open where the match is weak.

TRBV9	TRBD1	TRBJ2-7	CASSVTPGQGTYEQYF
TRBV28	-	TRBJ1-1	CASSSPLEARQIERETEAFF
TRBV15	-	TRBJ2-4	CATGGDGNIQYF
TRBV11-2	-	TRBJ2-7	CASSLGGPGSYEQYF
TRBV2	TRBD1	TRBJ1-2	CASSDLGTAGGYTF
TRBV9	-	TRBJ2-7	CASSGDRAGEQYF
TRBV2	TRBD2	TRBJ2-1	CASSDIAGGPGSSYNEQFF
TRBV7-8	-	TRBJ2-1	CASSPTRYNEQFF
TRBV7-6	-	TRBJ2-7	CASSAHSSYEQYF
TRBV5-6	TRBD2	TRBJ2-2	CASSSIPGREGFGELFF
TRBV4-1	TRBD2	TRBJ2-7	CASSLLLSTTGGYEQYF
TRBV13	-	TRBJ1-1	CASSLHDTEAFF
TRBV28	-	TRBJ2-2	CASSLYRGNTGELFF
TRBV2	-	TRBJ2-7	CASIEGPIYEQYF
TRBV5-6	-	TRBJ2-5	CASSLMQGLQETQYF
TRBV7-6	TRBD1	TRBJ2-2	CASSIQGAGELFF
TRBV9	TRBD2	TRBJ2-5	CASSEPERGGLETQYF
TRBV7-6	-	TRBJ1-1	CASSLGTPNTEAFF
TRBV30	TRBD1	TRBJ2-7	CAWSVRQGHPYEQYF
TRBV6-5	-	TRBJ1-4	CASSQTHIGEKLFF
TRBV7-8	TRBD2	TRBJ2-1	CASSFLAGEYNEQFF
TRBV29-1	-	TRBJ2-1	CSGTGLDYNEQFF
TRBV5-4	-	TRBJ1-5	CASSLYNQPQHF
TRBV5-1	TRBD2	TRBJ2-7	CASSLGGGLEQYF
TRBV7-6	-	TRBJ2-7	CASSLEPGDEQYF
TRBV5-1	TRBD1	TRBJ2-7	CASSVGTGSSYEQYF
TRBV27	-	TRBJ2-5	CASSGPGLETQYF